The rows below give T cell receptor beta chains drawn from one sample of a study of blood T cell repertoires in COVID-19. Clones were sequenced by immunoSEQ multiplex PCR, and TCRdb holds only the in-frame ones, with some missing. The data show roughly 97,000 clones, about four fifths seen once. Sequencing input: peripheral blood. These receptors were obtained from a man aged 60 to 75 with acute or convalescent COVID-19. Each CDR3 is given with its conserved first and last residue. Each record gives: clone size, V gene, J gene, D gene, CDR3 DNA, CDR3 protein. D genes are given only for firm matches. Clone size is shown for a subset of rows, as once, few, many or a class of expanded clone.

NA	TRBV30	TRBJ2-7	TRBD1	TGTGCCTGGAGTCCCGGGACAGGGGGCTGGCAGTACTTC	CAWSPGTGGWQYF
NA	TRBV10-3	TRBJ2-2	NA	TGTGCCATCAGTGACGGTCGCACCGGGGAGCTGTTTTTT	CAISDGRTGELFF
NA	TRBV2	TRBJ1-2	NA	TGTGCCAGCAGTGACCGGTCTAACTATGGCTACACCTTC	CASSDRSNYGYTF
NA	TRBV29-1	TRBJ1-1	NA	TGCAGCGGGGGGTTCAGGTGGACTGAAGCTTTTTTT	CSGGFRWTEAFF
NA	TRBV30	TRBJ1-5	NA	TGTGCCTGGAGTTCCCTCTCAGATCAGCCCCAGCATTTT	CAWSSLSDQPQHF
once	TRBV5-1	TRBJ2-2	NA	TGCGCCAGCAGCCCCCTGACGGGAGAGGGCGGGGAGCTGTTTTTT	CASSPLTGEGGELFF
NA	TRBV9	TRBJ1-5	TRBD1	TGTGCCAGCAGCACTACAGGGGTGGGCAATCAGCCCCAGCATTTT	CASSTTGVGNQPQHF
NA	TRBV28	TRBJ2-1	TRBD2	TGTGCCAGCAGGCCGGGACTAGCGGGGGTTCGCAATGAGCAGTTCTTC	CASRPGLAGVRNEQFF
NA	TRBV28	TRBJ1-5	TRBD1	TGTGCCAGCACCTTCCCAGGGGGCGGCAATCAGCCCCAGCATTTT	CASTFPGGGNQPQHF
NA	TRBV5-1	TRBJ2-2	TRBD2	TGCGCCAGCAGCTTGTTAGCGGGGGGGCAAGCCGGGGAGCTGTTTTTT	CASSLLAGGQAGELFF
NA	TRBV11-2	TRBJ1-5	NA	TGTGCCAGCAGCTTAGGGCAACCAAATCAGCCCCAGCATTTT	CASSLGQPNQPQHF
NA	TRBV15	TRBJ1-1	NA	TGTGCCACCAGCAAACAATTGAGGATCGAAGCTTTCTTT	CATSKQLRIEAFF
NA	TRBV6-5	TRBJ1-1	NA	TGTGCCAGCGGAACAGGATGGGGCACTGAAGCTTTCTTT	CASGTGWGTEAFF
NA	TRBV18	TRBJ2-2	TRBD1	TGTGCCAGCTCACCCCGGACAGGGGCGAACACCGGGGAGCTGTTTTTT	CASSPRTGANTGELFF
once	TRBV15	TRBJ2-7	NA	TGTGCCACCAGCAGGGGGCCCTCCTACGAGCAGTACTTC	CATSRGPSYEQYF
NA	TRBV19	TRBJ2-4	NA	TGTGCCAGTAGCGGACGCGGGTCGGATAGGAACATTCAGTACTTC	CASSGRGSDRNIQYF
NA	TRBV28	TRBJ1-1	NA	TGTGCCAGCAGCCCAGACATGAACACTGAAGCTTTCTTT	CASSPDMNTEAFF
NA	TRBV5-1	TRBJ1-1	TRBD1	TGCGCCAGCAGCCGTGGACAGGTAACTGAAGCTTTCTTT	CASSRGQVTEAFF
NA	TRBV5-1	TRBJ2-1	TRBD1	TGCGCCAGCAGCACTAATAGGGACAGGCCGTCTGGGGGGGAGCAGTTCTTC	CASSTNRDRPSGGEQFF
NA	TRBV7-2	TRBJ1-2	TRBD1	TGTGCCAGCAGCTTTATTGGGACAGCAACCTATGGCTACACCTTC	CASSFIGTATYGYTF